This T cell receptor (beta chain) was profiled in a study of T-cell memory formation after mild COVID-19. MiXCR, run by TCRdb on the 5' RACE reads, gives a single entry per CDR3 protein. The table has 120,000 to 150,000 distinct CDR3 sequences, 15% to 20% seen once. This clonotype occurred a few times. The target antigen is unknown. Regarding the study as a whole: Cross-reactive memory apparently joined, as some responding clones appeared in pre-infection memory.

The CDR3 extends over 12 amino acids. Germline CDR1 reads SNHLY; CDR2 reads FYNNEI. Trimming shortened V by 5 bases and J by 3 bases, and 8 bases separated the two germline ends. Sequenced input: PBMCs or a T cell subset sorted from them (not recorded which). The V and J genes are TRBV2 and TRBJ2-7; possible D gene TRBD1, 6 bases. The sequence was obtained from an adult woman who had mild COVID-19 (a few samples of this study predate the infection). Cell type and time point are not known. The CDR3 protein is CASSKQGYEQYF. The CDR3 region has the DNA TGTGCCAGCAGTAAACAGGGCTACGAGCAGTACTTC.